This passage covers 16 T cell receptor beta chains from one sample sequenced in a study of siplizumab effects on memory and regulatory T cells. Generated by immunoSEQ multiplex PCR, the TCRdb table keeps only in-frame clones and is missing some. The repertoire holds 70,000 to 95,000 clones, over 85% seen once, with approximately 7.1% in the top ten. The sample was CD8+ T cells sorted from blood. These receptors all stem from a human donor in good health.

This clone was observed a single time. The chain is built from TRBV7-9 and TRBJ2-7; D might be TRBD2 (6 bases). The CDR3 contains 14 residues. Trimming removed 2 bases at V and 6 bases at J, with 14 bases between. The V gene's germline CDR1 is SEHNR and CDR2 FQNEAQ (reference sequence). The chain's CDR3 is CASSLNRESVEQYF. In DNA, the CDR3 is TGTGCCAGCAGCTTAAACCGGGAGTCGGTCGAGCAGTACTTC.

This clone was recorded only once. The gene calls are TRBV28 and TRBJ2-7, with 16 bases that match TRBD2. The CDR3 spans 18 residues. After removal of 3 bases from V and 10 bases from J, the junction contained 15 bases not matched to a gene. CDR1 MDHEN and CDR2 SYDVKM come from the germline V gene. In nucleotides, the CDR3 is TGTGCCAGCAGTTTGGCTTTGCTGGGACTAGCGGGAGGGCCCCCACAGTACTTC. Protein sequence: CASSLALLGLAGGPPQYF.

The chain carries TRBV7-2 and TRBJ1-2; 10 bases align to TRBD1. The CDR3 is made up of 15 amino acids. Looked up from germline, CDR1 is SGHTA and CDR2 is FQGNSA. V trimming: 1 base; J trimming: 6 bases; junction bases outside the gene matches: 5. CDR3 in amino acids: CASSLVGTGANGYTF. As DNA, the CDR3 is TGTGCCAGCAGCTTAGTTGGGACAGGGGCAAATGGCTACACCTTC.

The gene calls are TRBV9 and TRBJ2-3; D remains ambiguous. The CDR3 is made up of 13 amino acids. CDR1 and CDR2 (germline): SGDLS, YYNGEE. V was clipped by 2 bases and J by 0 bases, with 4 bases between them. CDR3: CASSVVSTDTQYF. DNA for the CDR3: TGTGCCAGCAGCGTGGTTAGCACAGATACGCAGTATTTT.

This sequence joins TRBV7-9 and TRBJ1-1; D gene uncertain. The CDR3 runs 12 residues. CDR1 is SEHNR and CDR2 is FQNEAQ in the germline V gene (reference sequence). The germline V and J ends were trimmed by 2 bases and 10 bases, with 11 bases remaining between them. CDR3 coding DNA: TGTGCCAGCAGCTTATCTCTTCGTCCAGCTTTCTTT. Encoded protein: CASSLSLRPAFF.

The CDR3 sequence: CAWTGLGSSYEQYF. CDR3 DNA: TGTGCCTGGACGGGACTGGGAAGCTCCTACGAGCAGTACTTC. The chain links TRBV30 to TRBJ2-7; TRBD2 is a possible D gene (6 bases). This CDR3 is 14 amino acids long. Trimming stripped 4 bases from V and 0 bases from J, with 13 bases between. Germline V gene sequence: CDR1 GTSNPN, CDR2 SVGIG (reference sequence).

The CDR3 DNA follows: TGCGCCAGCAGTCTCGACATCTCCTACGAGCAGTACTTC. Translating gives CASSLDISYEQYF. V and J are TRBV4-1 and TRBJ2-7; D is unresolved. The CDR3 totals 13 residues. Germline V CDR1 and CDR2: MGHRA, YSYEKL. Trimming removed 6 bases from V and 0 bases from J, with 9 bases in between.

The CDR3 region has the DNA TGTGCCAGCAGCTTTCGTACAGCGGAGATCTACGAGCAGTACTTC. It is translated as CASSFRTAEIYEQYF. The V gene is TRBV5-5, the J gene TRBJ2-7; possibly TRBD2 for D (5 bases). With 2 bases removed from V and 3 bases from J, the gap between germline ends came to 15 bases. Germline V gene sequence: CDR1 SGHKS, CDR2 YYEKEE (reference sequence). CDR3 length: 15 amino acids.

The rearrangement joins TRBV6-5 to TRBJ1-5; D not resolved. The CDR3 length is 13 residues. The V end lost 4 bases, the J end lost 3 bases, and 7 bases lay between the germline ends. Germline CDR1 is MNHEY and CDR2 is SVGAGI. In DNA form, the CDR3 reads TGTGCCAGCAGTTCTGGGGACAATCAGCCCCAGCATTTT. It translates to CASSSGDNQPQHF.

The rearrangement uses TRBV4-3 and TRBJ2-3; 8 nucleotides match TRBD1. The length of the CDR3 is 16 residues. V shed 3 bases and J 4 bases; nucleotides not matched to a gene: 9. Germline CDR1 and CDR2: LGHNA and YSLEER. CDR3 region: CASSQDREYYSDTQYF. The CDR3 bases are TGCGCCAGCAGCCAGGACAGGGAATACTACTCAGATACGCAGTATTTT.

The genes are TRBV6-6 and TRBJ2-1; no clear D gene. This CDR3 has 12 amino acids. Deletions cut 6 bases from V and 6 bases from J, with 9 bases between. Germline V gives CDR1 MNHNY, CDR2 SVGAGI (reference sequence). CDR3 bases: TGTGCCAGCAGCCCGGGTCGCAATGAGCAGTTCTTC. Residues: CASSPGRNEQFF.

V gene TRBV19 combines with J gene TRBJ2-1, with TRBD2 identical over 8 bases. J was trimmed by 4 bases and V by 7 bases; bases with no gene match: 12. CDR3 length: 16 residues. Looked up from germline, CDR1 is LNHDA and CDR2 is SQIVND (reference sequence). Here the CDR3 reads CASNMWGSGGYNEQFF. CDR3 bases: TGTGCCAGTAACATGTGGGGTTCGGGGGGGTACAATGAGCAGTTCTTC.

Of note for this clone: Within the sample, other DNA sequences also encode this same CDR3. This chain uses TRBV7-6 with TRBJ2-1; perhaps TRBD2 as D (6 bases). CDR3 length: 14 residues. Between the trimmed V and J ends, which lost 0 bases and 3 bases, there was a span of 6 bases. In germline, CDR1 is SGHVS, CDR2 FNYEAQ. The CDR3 DNA sequence: TGTGCCAGCAGCTTAGCGGGGGGCTACAATGAGCAGTTCTTC. The encoded protein is CASSLAGGYNEQFF. The full variable domain, its missing parts supplied by reference TRBV7-6 and TRBJ2-1, is GAGVSQSPRYKVTKRGQDVALRCDPISGHVSLYWYRQALGQGPEFLTYFNYEAQQDKSGLPNDRFSAERPEGSISTLTIQRTEQRDSAMYRCASSLAGGYNEQFFGPGTRLTVL.

The genes are TRBV6-5 and TRBJ2-1; no reliable D call. Germline V lookup: CDR1 MNHEY, CDR2 SVGAGI. Trimming took 2 bases from V and 10 from J, leaving 9 bases between them. The CDR3 consists of 12 residues. CDR3 in DNA: TGTGCCAGCAGTTACGCCGACGGGGAGCAGTTCTTC. Translated: CASSYADGEQFF.

This rearrangement joins TRBV9 to TRBJ1-2, with D uncertain. This CDR3 spans 12 amino acids. Trimming took off 7 bases at V and 3 bases at J, with 10 bases between the two ends. The germline gives CDR1 SGDLS, CDR2 YYNGEE. CDR3 sequence reads: CASRGSDYGYTF. Here the CDR3 DNA reads TGTGCCAGCCGCGGCAGTGACTATGGCTACACCTTC.

The genes are TRBV15 and TRBJ2-3, with TRBD2 identical over 9 bases. After removal of 4 bases from V and 4 bases from J, the junction contained 6 bases not matched to a gene. CDR1 and CDR2 from the germline V gene are LNHNV and YYDKDF (reference sequence). CDR3 length: 15 residues. The CDR3 nucleotides read TGTGCCACCAGCAACAGCGGGGGGCGGGCAGATACGCAGTATTTT. Translating it yields CATSNSGGRADTQYF. Using reference TRBV15 and TRBJ2-3 for the parts outside the CDR3, the full variable domain is DAMVIQNPRYQVTQFGKPVTLSCSQTLNHNVMYWYQQKSSQAPKLLFHYYDKDFNNEADTPDNFQSRRPNTSFCFLDIRSPGLGDTAMYLCATSNSGGRADTQYFGPGTRLTVL.